At least ten counts were recorded for the clone carrying this T cell receptor beta chain. TCRdb redid the calling of the RACE reads with MiXCR, one entry per CDR3 protein. The sample lists about 360,000 distinct CDR3 sequences; 4.8% were seen once. Time point given: patch test 1, 2 weeks after DPC sensitization. The treatment here: therapeutic diphenylcyclopropenone sensitization with weekly scalp DPC. Germline V gene data show CDR1 as SGHVS and CDR2 as FQNEAQ. V shed 8 bases and J shed 2 bases, with 19 bases lying between them. The CDR3 covers 15 residues. These data come from a study of human T cells and chemical hapten exposure.

The source material was whole blood, sampled in connection with sensitization to the hapten diphenylcyclopropenone (DPC). The source is a woman aged 45-65 years with alopecia areata. Some clones in this sample may be carry-over from other donors' samples. J is TRBJ2-7 and V is TRBV7-8; D perhaps matches TRBD2 (6 bases). The CDR3 region is CASGLGRTPAYEQYF. CDR3 nucleotide sequence: TGTGCCAGCGGGCTTGGGAGGACACCAGCCTACGAGCAGTACTTC.